These 21 T cell receptor beta chains were sequenced from one sample in a study of T cell changes during pregnancy in multiple sclerosis. TCRdb's copy holds only in-frame clones and misses some; the assay was immunoSEQ multiplex PCR. The sample lists around 20,000 clones; about 89% were seen once. This material consisted of CD4+ T cells from peripheral blood mononuclear cells, taken in the third trimester of pregnancy. The source is a female donor in good health, enrolled as a control in a pregnancy study.

The V call is TRBV6-5, the J call TRBJ2-7; TRBD1 matches 8 bases. Germline V gene lookup returns CDR1 MNHEY and CDR2 SVGAGI. The CDR3 is 15 amino acids. Unmatched junction bases numbered 4, after V lost 1 base and J lost 2 bases. The CDR3 coding sequence is TGTGCCAGCAGTTACTTTGGGACAGGAGCCTACGAGCAGTACTTC. Its protein is CASSYFGTGAYEQYF.

The chain combines TRBV7-2 with TRBJ1-1; weak D call: TRBD1 (5 bases). There are 13 residues in the CDR3. Looked up from germline, CDR1 is SGHTA and CDR2 is FQGNSA. V lost 4 bases and J 0 bases, leaving 6 bases between the germline ends. CDR3 nucleotide sequence: TGTGCCAGCAGCTCCAGGGTGAACACTGAAGCTTTCTTT. This translates into CASSSRVNTEAFF. Full variable domain (rest looked up from reference TRBV7-2 and TRBJ1-1): GAGVSQSPSNKVTEKGKDVELRCDPISGHTALYWYRQSLGQGLEFLIYFQGNSAPDKSGLPSDRFSAERTGGSVSTLTIQRTQQEDSAVYLCASSSRVNTEAFFGQGTRLTVV.

V usage is TRBV18 and J usage is TRBJ1-3, with TRBD1 matching 7 bases. This CDR3 spans 15 amino acids. Germline V gives CDR1 KGHSH, CDR2 LQKENI. V gave up 3 bases and J gave up 4 bases; unmatched junction bases: 6. CDR3 amino acids: CASSPRTGSGNTIYF. The CDR3 DNA follows: TGTGCCAGCTCACCGAGGACAGGTTCCGGAAACACCATATATTTT.

This clone has more than one count but fewer than ten. This chain links TRBV4-2 with TRBJ1-4; D call uncertain. V was trimmed by 1 base and J by 6 bases, leaving 15 bases between them. Germline CDR1 and CDR2: LGHNA and YNFKEQ. The CDR3 is made up of 16 amino acids. CDR3 protein: CASSQGSGSGYEKLFF. CDR3 sequence (DNA): TGTGCCAGCAGCCAAGGATCGGGAAGCGGCTATGAAAAACTGTTTTTT.

The chain couples TRBV6-1 to TRBJ1-2, with D maybe TRBD1 (5 bases). Trimming removed 6 bases from V and 2 bases from J, with 13 bases in between. This CDR3 comprises 14 residues. Germline V gene lookup returns CDR1 MNHNS and CDR2 SASEGT. CDR3 DNA sequence: TGTGCCAGCAGAGTGTCAGACAGCAACTATGGCTACACCTTC. As protein: CASRVSDSNYGYTF.

This chain joins TRBV30 and TRBJ1-1; D gene unclear. Looked up from germline, CDR1 is GTSNPN and CDR2 is SVGIG (reference sequence). The germline V and J ends were trimmed by 5 bases and 0 bases, with 13 bases remaining between them. CDR3 length: 14 residues. Here the CDR3 DNA reads TGTGCCTGGGGGCCGGGCGGGATGAACACTGAAGCTTTCTTT. Translating gives CAWGPGGMNTEAFF.

V usage is TRBV6-6 and J usage is TRBJ2-7, with D possibly TRBD1 on 6 matching bases. Germline V gives CDR1 MNHNY, CDR2 SVGAGI (reference sequence). The CDR3 runs 14 residues. V was trimmed by 6 bases and J by 1 base, leaving 13 bases between them. The CDR3 is CASSSYGQSYEQYF. The CDR3, as DNA: TGTGCCAGCAGCTCATACGGACAGTCCTACGAGCAGTACTTC.

This chain joins TRBV19 and TRBJ2-5, with D perhaps matching TRBD1 (5 bases). V shed 4 bases and J shed 5 bases, with 20 bases lying between them. The germline CDR1 and CDR2 sequences are LNHDA and SQIVND (reference sequence). CDR3 size: 16 residues. The CDR3 reads CASSTAGRGARETQYF. CDR3 nucleotide sequence: TGTGCCAGTAGTACCGCAGGTAGGGGTGCTCGGGAGACCCAGTACTTC.

This clone is a singleton in its sample. V usage is TRBV28 and J usage is TRBJ2-3; TRBD2 aligns across 12 bases. Trimming took 5 bases from V and 2 from J; bases not matched to a gene: 8. Germline CDR1 is MDHEN and CDR2 is SYDVKM. This CDR3 contains 17 residues. CDR3 protein: CASSVSSGGAYTDTQYF. Here the CDR3 DNA reads TGTGCCAGCAGTGTATCTAGCGGGGGGGCTTACACAGATACGCAGTATTTT.

The CDR3: CASSGRDTGANVLTF. DNA of the CDR3: TGTGCCAGCAGCGGCCGGGACACTGGGGCCAACGTCCTGACTTTC. The V call is TRBV6-5, the J call TRBJ2-6, with TRBD1 as a possible D gene (6 bases). The CDR3 has 15 residues. V was pared by 6 bases and J by 2 bases, with 11 bases between. Germline CDR1 MNHEY, CDR2 SVGAGI.

This chain uses TRBV9 with TRBJ1-1, with no clear D. The V end lost 3 bases, the J end lost 7 bases, and 10 bases lay between the germline ends. The CDR3 has 12 amino acids. CDR1 and CDR2 (germline): SGDLS, YYNGEE. This CDR3 is CASSGSRGEAFF. The CDR3 coding sequence is TGTGCCAGCAGCGGAAGTCGGGGTGAAGCTTTCTTT. Combining the CDR3 with reference TRBV9 and TRBJ1-1 gives the whole variable domain DSGVTQTPKHLITATGQRVTLRCSPRSGDLSVYWYQQSLDQGLQFLIQYYNGEERAKGNILERFSAQQFPDLHSELNLSSLELGDSALYFCASSGSRGEAFFGQGTRLTVV.

The chain joins TRBV9 to TRBJ2-3, with D perhaps matching TRBD2 (5 bases). This CDR3 comprises 15 residues. V lost 0 bases, J lost 0 bases, and 8 bases lay in between. Germline lookup yields CDR1 SGDLS and CDR2 YYNGEE. The CDR3 loop reads CASSVGGLSTDTQYF. DNA for the CDR3: TGTGCCAGCAGCGTAGGCGGGCTTAGCACAGATACGCAGTATTTT.

The chain joins TRBV10-1 to TRBJ2-1; 13 nucleotides match TRBD2. In germline, CDR1 is WNHNN, CDR2 SYGVQD (reference sequence). This CDR3 contains 16 residues. J was trimmed by 8 bases and V by 0 bases; bases with no gene match: 4. CDR3 DNA sequence: TGCGCCAGCAGTGAGTCGATCGGACTAGCGGGGGATGAGCAGTTCTTC. Residues: CASSESIGLAGDEQFF.

Remarks on this clone: The junction shows a germline mismatch at one end, possibly a read error. The CDR3 region is CVTSRDRRNTEAFF. The CDR3 DNA sequence: TGTGTCACCAGCAGAGATCGTAGGAACACTGAAGCTTTCTTT. The V and J genes are TRBV15 and TRBJ1-1; unclear D gene. Germline V CDR1 and CDR2: LNHNV, YYDKDF (reference sequence). The CDR3 is 14 amino acids.

This chain uses TRBV7-9 with TRBJ1-2; 12 positions agree with TRBD1. The trim removed 5 bases at V and 8 bases at J, leaving 12 bases unmatched. CDR3 length: 16 amino acids. The germline V gene has CDR1 SEHNR and CDR2 FQNEAQ (reference sequence). CDR3: CASSPGVGQGARGYTF. The DNA of the CDR3 is TGTGCCAGCAGCCCCGGTGTGGGACAGGGGGCACGGGGCTACACCTTC. The full variable domain, rest sourced from reference TRBV7-9 and TRBJ1-2, is DTGVSQNPRHKITKRGQNVTFRCDPISEHNRLYWYRQTLGQGPEFLTYFQNEAQLEKSRLLSDRFSAERPKGSFSTLEIQRTEQGDSAMYLCASSPGVGQGARGYTFGSGTRLTVV.

The J gene is TRBJ1-5, the V gene TRBV10-2, with TRBD1 identical over 10 bases. This CDR3 has 15 residues. Unmatched junction bases numbered 4, after V lost 2 bases and J lost 6 bases. The germline V gene encodes CDR1 WSHSY and CDR2 SAAADI. The CDR3 here is CASSEDGTGVQPQHF. CDR3 DNA sequence: TGCGCCAGCAGTGAGGACGGGACAGGGGTTCAGCCCCAGCATTTT.

V and J are TRBV5-1 and TRBJ2-1; D is ambiguous. V dropped 4 bases and J dropped 0 bases, with 11 bases sitting between them. Germline V gene data show CDR1 as SGHRS and CDR2 as YFSETQ. The CDR3 length is 15 residues. This chain's CDR3 is CASSPTISSYNEQFF. Written as DNA, the CDR3 is TGCGCCAGCAGCCCCACAATAAGCTCCTACAATGAGCAGTTCTTC.

The genes are TRBV7-2 and TRBJ2-5, with TRBD2 matching 13 bases. V dropped 5 bases and J dropped 5; count of bases not matched to a gene: 5. Germline CDR1 is SGHTA and CDR2 is FQGNSA. This CDR3 comprises 15 residues. The CDR3 DNA reads as TGTGCCAGCAGCGCGCAACTAGCGGGGGGGGAGACCCAGTACTTC. Amino acids: CASSAQLAGGETQYF. Using reference TRBV7-2 and TRBJ2-5 for the parts outside the CDR3, the full variable domain is GAGVSQSPSNKVTEKGKDVELRCDPISGHTALYWYRQSLGQGLEFLIYFQGNSAPDKSGLPSDRFSAERTGGSVSTLTIQRTQQEDSAVYLCASSAQLAGGETQYFGPGTRLLVL.

The V call is TRBV28, the J call TRBJ2-2; perhaps TRBD1 as D (5 bases). Germline V gives CDR1 MDHEN, CDR2 SYDVKM. This CDR3 has 12 amino acids. CDR3 region: CSAGKRTGELFF. CDR3 bases: TGTTCGGCAGGGAAGAGGACCGGGGAGCTGTTTTTT. Variable domain in full (rest from reference TRBV28 and TRBJ2-2): DVKVTQSSRYLVKRTGEKVFLECVQDMDHENMFWYRQDPGLGLRLIYFSYDVKMKEKGDIPEGYSVSREKKERFSLILESASTNQTSMYLCSAGKRTGELFFGEGSRLTVL.

This clone has only one observation. The chain employs TRBV5-4 and TRBJ2-5; D perhaps matches TRBD1 (6 bases). This CDR3 has 14 residues. Germline V gene data show CDR1 as SGHNT and CDR2 as YYREEE (reference sequence). Trimming pared 4 bases from V and 2 bases from J, leaving 12 bases between. CDR3 DNA sequence: TGTGCCAGCAGCCGGGACAAGTTACAAGAGACCCAGTACTTC. As protein: CASSRDKLQETQYF.

V and J are TRBV5-4 and TRBJ2-1; 9 nucleotides agree with TRBD2. V lost 3 bases to trimming and J lost 5 bases; unmatched junction nucleotides: 9. Germline CDR1 reads SGHNT; CDR2 reads YYREEE (reference sequence). This CDR3 region has 16 residues. CDR3 coding DNA: TGTGCCAGCAGCTCCCTAGCGGGAAGGGCTAACAATGAGCAGTTCTTC. Translation gives CASSSLAGRANNEQFF.